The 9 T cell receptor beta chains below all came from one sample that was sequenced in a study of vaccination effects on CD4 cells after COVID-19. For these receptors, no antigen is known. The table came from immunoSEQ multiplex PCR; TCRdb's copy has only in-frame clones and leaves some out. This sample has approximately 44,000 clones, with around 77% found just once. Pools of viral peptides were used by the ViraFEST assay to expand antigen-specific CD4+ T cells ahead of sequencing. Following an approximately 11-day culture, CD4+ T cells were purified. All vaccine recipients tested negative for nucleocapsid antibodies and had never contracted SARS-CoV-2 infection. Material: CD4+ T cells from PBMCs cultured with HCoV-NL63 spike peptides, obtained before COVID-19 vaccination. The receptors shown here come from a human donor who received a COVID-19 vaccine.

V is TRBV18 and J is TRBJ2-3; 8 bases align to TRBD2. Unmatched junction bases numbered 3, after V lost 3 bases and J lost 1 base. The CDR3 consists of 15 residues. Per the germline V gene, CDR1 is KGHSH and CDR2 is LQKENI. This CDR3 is CASSPTREGTDTQYF. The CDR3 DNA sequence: TGTGCCAGCTCACCTACGCGGGAGGGCACAGATACGCAGTATTTT.

The CDR3 spells CASSRWGGLHEQFF. The CDR3, as DNA: TGTGCCAGCAGCCGCTGGGGGGGGTTACATGAGCAGTTCTTC. The chain recombines TRBV7-9 with TRBJ2-1; TRBD2 matches 7 bases. Germline V gene lookup returns CDR1 SEHNR and CDR2 FQNEAQ (reference sequence). V trimming: 5 bases; J trimming: 8 bases; junction bases outside the gene matches: 9. The CDR3 is 14 amino acids.

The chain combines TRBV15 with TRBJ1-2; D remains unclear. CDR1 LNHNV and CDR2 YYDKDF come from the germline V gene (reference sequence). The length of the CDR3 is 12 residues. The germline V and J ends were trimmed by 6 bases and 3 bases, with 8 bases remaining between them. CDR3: CATSGRDYGYTF. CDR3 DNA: TGTGCCACCAGTGGCCGTGACTATGGCTACACCTTC.

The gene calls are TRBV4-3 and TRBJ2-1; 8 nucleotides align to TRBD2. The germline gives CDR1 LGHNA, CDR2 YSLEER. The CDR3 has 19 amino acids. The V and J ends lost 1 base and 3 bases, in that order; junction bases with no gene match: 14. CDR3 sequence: CASSQASSVAGGRYNEQFF. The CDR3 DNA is TGCGCCAGCAGCCAAGCCTCCTCTGTGGCGGGGGGCCGCTACAATGAGCAGTTCTTC.

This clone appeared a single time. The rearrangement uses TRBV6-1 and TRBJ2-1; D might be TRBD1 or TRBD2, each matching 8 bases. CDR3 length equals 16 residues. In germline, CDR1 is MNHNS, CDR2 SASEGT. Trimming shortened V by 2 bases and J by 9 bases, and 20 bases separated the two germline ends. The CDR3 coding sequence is TGTGCCAGCAGTGAATCGGGGGGGCAGGGGGCGGCTGAGCAGTTCTTC. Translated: CASSESGGQGAAEQFF.

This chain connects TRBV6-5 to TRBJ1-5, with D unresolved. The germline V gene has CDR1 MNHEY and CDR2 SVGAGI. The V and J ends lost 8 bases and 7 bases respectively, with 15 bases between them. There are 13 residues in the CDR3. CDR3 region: CASSPSWEQPQHF. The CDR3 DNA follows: TGTGCCAGCTCCCCGAGCTGGGAACAGCCCCAGCATTTT.

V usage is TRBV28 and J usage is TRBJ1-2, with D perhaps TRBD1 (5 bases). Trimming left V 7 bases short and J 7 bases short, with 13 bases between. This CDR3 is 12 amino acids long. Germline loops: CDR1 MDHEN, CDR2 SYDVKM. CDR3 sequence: CASTLGGFGYTF. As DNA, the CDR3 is TGTGCCAGCACCCTGGGGGGGTTTGGCTACACCTTC.

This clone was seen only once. CDR3 amino acids: CASCVDRGFQETQYF. In nucleotides, the CDR3 is TGTGCCAGCTGCGTGGATAGGGGGTTCCAAGAGACCCAGTACTTC. The rearrangement joins TRBV6-5 to TRBJ2-5; a possible D gene is TRBD1 (6 bases). Germline-derived CDR1 and CDR2 are MNHEY and SVGAGI. The CDR3 has 15 amino acids. Trimming shortened V by 8 bases and J by 1 base, and 17 bases separated the two germline ends.

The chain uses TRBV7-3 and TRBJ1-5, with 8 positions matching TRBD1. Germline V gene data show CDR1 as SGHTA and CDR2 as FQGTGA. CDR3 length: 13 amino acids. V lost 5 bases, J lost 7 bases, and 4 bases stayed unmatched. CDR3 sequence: CASSVGQGQPQHF. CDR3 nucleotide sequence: TGTGCCAGCAGCGTCGGACAGGGCCAGCCCCAGCATTTT.